This T cell receptor (beta chain) is drawn from a study of long-term antiretroviral therapy in people with HIV. For the study at large: Earliest sampling preceded the 2015 immediate-ART recommendation by about a decade.

Note on this clone: Its antigen is undetermined.

Findings and caveats of the study: HIV repertoire CDR3 lengths ranged less widely than those of controls. Repertoire composition at all time points was dominated by clones that had expanded before ART.

The study used samples holding about 0.95-10 million cryopreserved PBMC before DNA extraction. The run of the v3.0 immunoSEQ assay was at survey level. Measured with immunoSEQ multiplex PCR; TCRdb has only the in-frame clones, and not every one. The data show 20,000 to 25,000 clones, more than 65% seen once. The CDR3 consists of 12 residues. Germline V gene lookup returns CDR1 WSHSY and CDR2 SAAADI. V shed 2 bases and J shed 4 bases, with 3 bases lying between them. The chain carries TRBV10-2 and TRBJ1-3, with D unclear. The sample was unsorted PBMCs, taken at the start of antiretroviral therapy. The receptor's source is a man between 45 and 60 years old with HIV. The CDR3 region is CASSEIGNTIYF. In DNA form, the CDR3 reads TGCGCCAGCAGTGAGATAGGAAACACCATATATTTT.